This T cell receptor beta chain derives from a study of blood T cell repertoires in COVID-19. Study context: Collection of acute and convalescent COVID-19 samples took place in the United States, Italy and Spain. T cells, B-cell-depleted T cells, or PBMCs supplied cDNA or gDNA.

The V end was cut by 1 base, the J end by 15 bases, with 13 bases between. The CDR3 length is 12 residues. Looked up from germline, CDR1 is LNHDA and CDR2 is SQIVND (reference sequence). Authors' methods: How many nucleated cells were present was estimated from reference gene primer amplification. Data came from immunoSEQ multiplex PCR; TCRdb stores just in-frame clones and leaves some out. For V, J and clone size, that table is used; D and trimming come from the DNA. The sample has about 55,000 clones; almost 85% are singletons. This chain uses TRBV19 with TRBJ2-1; D ambiguous. What was sequenced was peripheral blood. The source of this sequence is a human donor in a cohort sampled during active COVID-19. The CDR3 region has the DNA TGTGCCAGTAGTATAGGGAGCATCCGTCGGTTCTTC. As protein: CASSIGSIRRFF.